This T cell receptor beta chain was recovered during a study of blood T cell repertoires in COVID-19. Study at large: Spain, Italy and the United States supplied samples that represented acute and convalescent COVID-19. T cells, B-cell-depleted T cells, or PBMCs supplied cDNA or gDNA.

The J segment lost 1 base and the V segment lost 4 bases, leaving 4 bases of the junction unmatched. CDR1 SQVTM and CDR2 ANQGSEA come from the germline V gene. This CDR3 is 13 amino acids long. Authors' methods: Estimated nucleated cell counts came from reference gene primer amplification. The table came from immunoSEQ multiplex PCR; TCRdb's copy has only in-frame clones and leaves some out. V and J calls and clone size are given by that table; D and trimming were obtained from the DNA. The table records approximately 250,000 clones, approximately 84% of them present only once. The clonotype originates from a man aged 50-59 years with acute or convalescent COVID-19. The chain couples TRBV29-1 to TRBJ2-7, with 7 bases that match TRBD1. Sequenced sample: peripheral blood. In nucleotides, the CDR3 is TGCAGCGTTGGGTGGGACAGATCCTACGAGCAGTACTTC. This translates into CSVGWDRSYEQYF.